Listed below are T cell receptor beta chains from one sample, sequenced in a study of CD8 T cells in ankylosing spondylitis. MiXCR, run by TCRdb on the 5' RACE reads, gives a single entry per CDR3 protein. Of around 300,000 distinct CDR3 sequences listed, roughly 11% are singletons. Input material: blood, either unsorted or a sorted T cell fraction (not recorded which). These receptors all stem from a female donor with ankylosing spondylitis or in good health (not recorded which). The CDR3 runs from the conserved cysteine through the conserved F or W. The D gene is left open where the match is weak. Clone size is given for some rows only: seen once, a few or many times, or a class if the clone is expanded.

clone size,J gene,D gene,V gene,CDR3 length,CDR3 protein,CDR3 DNA
few,TRBJ2-7,-,TRBV28,14,CASSLVAGAYEQYF,TGTGCCAGCAGTTTAGTGGCAGGGGCCTACGAGCAGTACTTC
-,TRBJ2-7,-,TRBV28,14,CASSLTGNTYEQYF,TGTGCCAGCAGCCTCACGGGAAATACCTACGAGCAGTACTTC
few,TRBJ2-3,TRBD2,TRBV7-9,16,CASSLGSLAAGDTQYF,TGTGCCAGCAGCTTAGGGTCACTAGCGGCAGGGGATACGCAGTATTTT
-,TRBJ2-7,TRBD2,TRBV27,16,CASSIDAGVNSYEQYF,TGTGCCAGCAGTATAGACGCGGGGGTGAACTCCTACGAGCAGTACTTC
many,TRBJ2-3,TRBD2,TRBV5-1,18,CASSLTSGAFTSTDTQYF,TGCGCCAGCAGCCTGACTAGCGGGGCTTTCACTAGCACAGATACGCAGTATTTT
many,TRBJ2-2,TRBD1,TRBV5-1,15,CASSIGQGVTGELFF,TGCGCCAGCAGCATTGGACAGGGGGTTACCGGGGAGCTGTTTTTT
many,TRBJ2-3,-,TRBV7-2,17,CASSPLIRDWPSDTQYF,TGTGCCAGCAGCCCCCTTATCCGGGACTGGCCTTCAGATACGCAGTATTTT
-,TRBJ2-1,-,TRBV7-9,15,CASSLGGANPNEQFF,TGTGCCAGCAGCTTGGGGGGGGCTAACCCCAATGAGCAGTTCTTC
many,TRBJ2-7,TRBD1,TRBV29-1,11,CSVDRGNRQYF,TGCAGCGTTGACAGGGGGAACAGACAGTACTTC
few,TRBJ2-5,-,TRBV10-3,16,CAISGLTTGSQETQYF,TGTGCCATCAGTGGTCTGACGACAGGATCCCAAGAGACCCAGTACTTC
many,TRBJ1-3,-,TRBV12-3/TRBV12-4,14,CASSPTHSGNTIYF,TGTGCCAGCAGCCCAACTCACTCTGGAAACACCATATATTTT
many,TRBJ2-7,TRBD1,TRBV20-1,15,CSAFLPGQGLYEQYF,TGCAGTGCTTTTCTCCCGGGACAGGGCCTCTACGAGCAGTACTTC
-,TRBJ1-2,-,TRBV7-2,15,CASSLRTPNNYGYTF,TGTGCCAGCAGCTTAAGGACACCGAATAACTATGGCTACACCTTC
many,TRBJ2-1,TRBD2,TRBV20-1,15,CSAHAPTSGNNEQFF,TGCAGTGCACACGCTCCGACTAGCGGGAACAATGAGCAGTTCTTC
many,TRBJ2-1,TRBD2,TRBV25-1,15,CASSQGLAAYNEQFF,TGTGCCAGCAGTCAGGGACTAGCGGCTTACAATGAGCAGTTCTTC
few,TRBJ2-5,-,TRBV6-1,16,CASSEANREYQETQYF,TGTGCCAGCAGTGAAGCAAACAGGGAGTACCAAGAGACCCAGTACTTC
many,TRBJ2-2,-,TRBV27,14,CASSLQGGAGELFF,TGTGCCAGCAGTTTACAGGGGGGGGCCGGGGAGCTGTTTTTT
many,TRBJ2-3,TRBD2,TRBV5-1,17,CASSLLAGSIFPDTQYF,TGCGCCAGCAGCTTGCTAGCGGGGTCCATATTCCCAGATACGCAGTATTTT
-,TRBJ1-2,TRBD1,TRBV12-3/TRBV12-4,14,CASSLSRGLGGYTF,TGTGCCAGCAGTTTATCAAGGGGGCTAGGTGGCTACACCTTC
many,TRBJ1-6,TRBD1,TRBV7-8,14,CASSLGQGRSPLHF,TGTGCCAGCAGCTTGGGACAGGGAAGGTCACCCCTCCACTTT
many,TRBJ2-7,TRBD1,TRBV29-1,15,CSVEVSGTGQEKQYF,TGCAGCGTTGAAGTTTCCGGGACAGGACAGGAGAAGCAGTACTTC
many,TRBJ1-2,-,TRBV6-5,14,CASSYSEFYYGYTF,TGTGCCAGCAGTTACTCGGAGTTCTACTATGGCTACACCTTC